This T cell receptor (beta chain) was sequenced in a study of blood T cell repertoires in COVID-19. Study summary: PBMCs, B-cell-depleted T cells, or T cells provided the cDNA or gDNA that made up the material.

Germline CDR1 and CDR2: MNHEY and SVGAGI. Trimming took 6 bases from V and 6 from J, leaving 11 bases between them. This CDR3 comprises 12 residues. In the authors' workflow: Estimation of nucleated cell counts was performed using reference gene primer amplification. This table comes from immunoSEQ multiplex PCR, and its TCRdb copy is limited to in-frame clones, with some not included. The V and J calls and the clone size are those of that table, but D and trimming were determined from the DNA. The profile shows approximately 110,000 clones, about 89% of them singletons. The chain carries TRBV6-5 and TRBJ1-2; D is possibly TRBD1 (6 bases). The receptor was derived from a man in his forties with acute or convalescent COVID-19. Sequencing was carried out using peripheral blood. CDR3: CASRPRTDGYTF. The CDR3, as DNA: TGTGCCAGCAGACCCAGGACAGATGGCTACACCTTC.